These T cell receptor beta chains were read from a single sample in a study of T-cell memory formation after mild COVID-19. A single record per CDR3 protein comes from TCRdb applying MiXCR to the 5' RACE reads. This table holds around 300,000 distinct CDR3 sequences, roughly 15% found once. The specimen was PBMCs or a T cell subset sorted from them (not recorded which). The receptors originated from a man between 18 and 29 years old who had mild COVID-19 (a few samples of this study predate the infection). Cell type and time point are not known. Both conserved end residues are part of each CDR3. A D gene is named only where the DNA matches it firmly. Size values are once, few and many counts, or a class for expanded clones, and some rows have none.

>TRBV5-1|-|TRBJ2-3|-
CASSLDPASDTQYF
TGCGCCAGCAGCTTGGATCCAGCCTCAGATACGCAGTATTTT
>TRBV5-1|TRBD1|TRBJ2-2|few
CASSPRGRGTVGELFF
TGCGCCAGCAGCCCCCGGGGCAGGGGGACGGTCGGGGAGCTGTTTTTT
>TRBV5-1|-|TRBJ1-1|many
CASSFQGPNTEAFF
TGCGCCAGCAGCTTTCAGGGACCGAACACTGAAGCTTTCTTT
>TRBV7-9|TRBD2|TRBJ2-4|-
CASSTNAGVAKNIQYF
TGTGCCAGCAGCACGAACGCGGGGGTAGCCAAAAACATTCAGTACTTC
>TRBV20-1|TRBD2|TRBJ2-1|-
CSALGGGGHNEQFF
TGCAGTGCCCTCGGCGGGGGAGGCCACAATGAGCAGTTCTTC
>TRBV15|TRBD1|TRBJ2-5|-
CATSRLTGGWETQYF
TGTGCCACCAGCAGACTCACAGGGGGCTGGGAGACCCAGTACTTC
>TRBV7-2|-|TRBJ1-1|-
CASSLVAELNTEAFF
TGTGCCAGCAGCTTAGTCGCAGAGTTGAACACTGAAGCTTTCTTT
>TRBV5-4|TRBD1|TRBJ2-7|few
CASSFRDSLEQYF
TGTGCCAGCAGCTTCCGGGACAGCCTCGAGCAGTACTTC
>TRBV9|-|TRBJ2-2|many
CASSTHSNRPRTNTGELFF
TGTGCCAGCAGCACCCACTCGAACCGGCCGCGAACGAACACCGGGGAGCTGTTTTTT
>TRBV3-1|-|TRBJ2-1|few
CASSQALGGSGNEQFF
TGTGCCAGCAGCCAAGCCTTGGGGGGATCGGGTAATGAGCAGTTCTTC
>TRBV7-6|TRBD1|TRBJ2-7|-
CASSLRTGSDEQYF
TGTGCCAGCAGCTTAAGGACAGGGAGCGACGAGCAGTACTTC
>TRBV4-1|TRBD2|TRBJ2-1|-
CASSHLGRDPYNEQFF
TGCGCCAGCAGCCACCTGGGGAGGGACCCCTACAATGAGCAGTTCTTC
>TRBV20-1|TRBD1|TRBJ1-5|-
CSGTGGNQPQHF
TGCAGTGGTACAGGGGGCAATCAGCCCCAGCATTTT
>TRBV27|-|TRBJ2-2|-
CASTGQVTGELFFF
-
>TRBV6-6|-|TRBJ2-3|-
CASSRLSGGQTADTQYF
TGTGCCAGCAGTAGACTTTCGGGGGGCCAGACCGCAGATACGCAGTATTTT
>TRBV29-1|-|TRBJ1-2|-
CSVEDPRGGYTF
TGCAGCGTTGAAGATCCGAGGGGGGGCTACACCTTC
>TRBV4-3|-|TRBJ1-1|-
CASSHEVGSEAFF
TGCGCCAGCAGCCACGAAGTGGGGAGTGAAGCTTTCTTT
>TRBV29-1|-|TRBJ2-1|-
CSGGASEQFF
TGCAGCGGGGGGGCTAGTGAGCAGTTCTTC
>TRBV5-1|TRBD1|TRBJ2-3|-
CASSFLRDRAISTDTQYF
TGCGCCAGCAGCTTTCTCCGGGACAGGGCGATAAGCACAGATACGCAGTATTTT
>TRBV5-1|TRBD2|TRBJ2-1|-
CASSRGLANEQFF
TGCGCCAGCAGCCGGGGACTAGCAAATGAGCAGTTCTTC
>TRBV7-9|-|TRBJ1-1|-
CASSSYRVGDTEAFF
TGTGCCAGCAGCTCTTACAGGGTAGGGGACACTGAAGCTTTCTTT
>TRBV24-1|TRBD1|TRBJ1-2|few
CATSDGGTGGTNYGYTF
TGTGCCACCAGTGATGGCGGGACAGGGGGTACTAACTATGGCTACACCTTC
>TRBV11-3|TRBD2|TRBJ2-1|many
CASSLVGGGAGNEQFF
TGTGCCAGCAGCTTAGTCGGCGGGGGGGCCGGCAATGAGCAGTTCTTC
>TRBV5-1|-|TRBJ2-7|few
CATSGGAAGADEQYF
TGCGCCACCTCCGGAGGAGCGGCAGGGGCGGACGAGCAGTACTTC
>TRBV6-2/TRBV6-3|-|TRBJ2-3|many
CASSPGSDTQYF
TGTGCCAGCAGTCCAGGGTCAGATACGCAGTATTTT
>TRBV3-1|-|TRBJ2-2|-
CASSHLEGELFF
TGTGCCAGCAGCCACTTGGAGGGGGAGCTGTTTTTT
>TRBV20-1|TRBD1|TRBJ1-2|few
CSAYTQGARGYTF
TGCAGTGCCTATACTCAGGGGGCACGAGGCTACACCTTC
>TRBV5-1|-|TRBJ2-5|-
CASSCTQSYQETQYF
TGCGCCAGCAGCTGCACACAGTCTTACCAAGAGACCCAGTACTTC
>TRBV2|-|TRBJ2-5|-
CASSTGPETQYF
TGTGCCAGCAGTACAGGGCCGGAGACCCAGTACTTC
>TRBV19|-|TRBJ1-2|-
CARTMPRQDLTF
TGTGCCAGGACAATGCCGCGACAGGACCTAACCTTC
>TRBV5-5|TRBD1|TRBJ2-2|-
CASSSDRGAPGELFF
TGTGCCAGCAGCTCCGACAGGGGCGCCCCCGGGGAGCTGTTTTTT
>TRBV5-1|-|TRBJ2-6|-
CASSSPDSGANVLTF
TGCGCCAGCAGCTCTCCAGACTCTGGGGCCAACGTCCTGACTTTC
>TRBV7-9|TRBD2|TRBJ2-3|-
CASSEVGTSGVRTDTQYF
TGTGCCAGCAGCGAAGTTGGGACTAGCGGGGTTCGCACAGATACGCAGTATTTT
>TRBV20-1|-|TRBJ2-5|-
CSARAVDGRVAQYF
TGCAGTGCTAGAGCAGTGGACGGCCGGGTGGCCCAGTACTTC
>TRBV3-1|-|TRBJ2-5|few
CASEGGRSRETQYF
TGTGCCAGCGAGGGGGGGCGGTCTCGGGAGACCCAGTACTTC
>TRBV5-1|TRBD1|TRBJ2-7|-
CASSLGGQARWDEQYF
TGCGCCAGCAGCTTGGGGGGACAGGCCCGGTGGGACGAGCAGTACTTC
>TRBV20-1|-|TRBJ2-1|-
CSARYPRKDNEQFF
TGCAGTGCTAGATACCCACGCAAAGACAATGAGCAGTTCTTC
>TRBV6-6|-|TRBJ1-2|-
CASSYSGAGRGFYGYTF
TGTGCCAGCAGTTACTCAGGTGCAGGGCGAGGGTTCTATGGCTACACCTTC
>TRBV20-1|-|TRBJ1-1|few
CSARSSEAFF
TGCAGTGCCCGGAGTTCTGAAGCTTTCTTT
>TRBV28|-|TRBJ2-1|few
CASRAGTYNEQFF
TGTGCCAGCAGGGCAGGGACCTACAATGAGCAGTTCTTC
>TRBV6-5|-|TRBJ2-1|-
CASTQGFGEQFF
TGTGCCAGCACTCAGGGGTTTGGGGAGCAGTTCTTC
>TRBV7-2|-|TRBJ1-5|few
CASSLEGYRPQHF
TGTGCCAGCAGCTTAGAAGGGTATCGGCCCCAGCATTTT
>TRBV7-2|-|TRBJ1-5|-
CASSLVVGQPQHF
TGTGCCAGCAGCTTAGTTGTGGGTCAGCCCCAGCATTTT
>TRBV4-1|-|TRBJ1-5|few
CASSQVVRSNQPQHF
TGCGCCAGCAGCCAAGTAGTCCGTAGCAATCAGCCCCAGCATTTT
>TRBV5-1|-|TRBJ1-4|-
CASTHPDKENEKLFF
TGCGCCAGCACCCACCCGGACAAAGAGAATGAAAAACTGTTTTTT
>TRBV20-1|TRBD2|TRBJ2-7|-
CSARRRLALSYEQYF
TGCAGTGCTAGACGGAGACTAGCTCTTTCCTACGAGCAGTACTTC
>TRBV20-1|TRBD1|TRBJ2-5|few
CSASPPDRAQETQYF
TGCAGTGCTAGTCCCCCGGACAGGGCCCAAGAGACCCAGTACTTC
>TRBV13|-|TRBJ1-1|-
CASSLVDYDTEAFF
TGTGCCAGCAGCTTAGTTGATTACGACACTGAAGCTTTCTTT
>TRBV11-2|-|TRBJ2-2|few
CASSIAGTGNTGELFF
TGTGCCAGCAGCATTGCCGGGACTGGCAACACCGGGGAGCTGTTTTTT
>TRBV28|-|TRBJ1-6|-
CASSRSGPSSPLHF
TGTGCCAGCAGTCGGTCAGGGCCTAGTTCACCCCTCCACTTT
>TRBV4-1|-|TRBJ1-6|-
CASSQEQLYNSPLHF
TGCGCCAGCAGCCAAGAACAGCTTTATAATTCACCCCTCCACTTT
>TRBV6-5|-|TRBJ1-4|-
CASSYSAGKEKLFF
TGTGCCAGCAGTTACTCTGCAGGGAAAGAAAAACTGTTTTTT
>TRBV10-3|TRBD2|TRBJ2-1|few
CAISVSGGSSYNEQFF
TGTGCCATCAGTGTGTCCGGGGGGAGCTCCTACAATGAGCAGTTCTTC